The 2 T cell receptor beta chains given below trace back to one sample, sequenced in a study of cytomegalovirus exposure and HLA in healthy donors. Both 60 Vbeta primers and 13 Jbeta primers went into the PCR. Here immunoSEQ multiplex PCR was the method, and the copy in TCRdb shows in-frame clones only, minus some. In the table there are fewer than 150,000 clones, about 80% of which are singletons. Sequenced sample: PBMCs. These receptors came from a man aged 35-49 years in good health and CMV-seropositive.

Remarks on this clone: One end of the junction varies from germline; a read error may be responsible. CDR3 sequence (DNA): TGTGCCAGCAGTAGCGGGAGCACAAATACGCAGTATTTT. Its protein product is CASSSGSTNTQYF. The chain joins TRBV6-4 to TRBJ2-3; 8 bases agree with TRBD2. The V gene's germline CDR1 is MRHNA and CDR2 SNTAGT. The CDR3 sequence is 13 residues long.

The chain carries TRBV7-9 and TRBJ2-7, with D uncertain. V was trimmed by 6 bases and J by 3 bases, leaving 12 bases between them. There are 13 residues in the CDR3. Germline loops: CDR1 SEHNR, CDR2 FQNEAQ (reference sequence). CDR3 nucleotides: TGTGCCAGCAGTCCGTTAGCCGACTACGAGCAGTACTTC. Translating gives CASSPLADYEQYF.